Below are 32 T cell receptor beta chains sequenced from a single sample in a study of blood T cell repertoires in COVID-19. TCRdb's table, derived via immunoSEQ multiplex PCR, lists solely in-frame clones and lacks some. Of 65,000 to 90,000 clones listed, roughly 86% are singletons. The specimen was peripheral blood. All receptors come from a man aged 55 to 69 with acute or convalescent COVID-19.

The chain is built from TRBV18 and TRBJ1-5; D call uncertain. CDR3 length: 13 residues. Germline CDR1 KGHSH, CDR2 LQKENI. Trimming shortened V by 3 bases and J by 0 bases, and 3 bases separated the two germline ends. CDR3 residues: CASSPHSNQPQHF. Written as DNA, the CDR3 is TGTGCCAGCTCACCTCATAGCAATCAGCCCCAGCATTTT. Drawing the rest from reference TRBV18 and TRBJ1-5, the complete variable domain is NAGVMQNPRHLVRRRGQEARLRCSPMKGHSHVYWYRQLPEEGLKFMVYLQKENIIDESGMPKERFSAEFPKEGPSILRIQQVVRGDSAAYFCASSPHSNQPQHFGDGTRLSIL.

V and J are TRBV21-1 and TRBJ1-1; TRBD1, as called in the table, went unchecked against the DNA. TRBV21-1 is a pseudogene locus. The CDR3 runs 12 residues. For the CDR3, the DNA is TGTGCCAGCAGGGCCATGAACACTGAAGCTTTCTTT. This gives the protein CASRAMNTEAFF.

The rearrangement links TRBV6-5 to TRBJ1-1, with 10 bases identical to TRBD1. CDR1 and CDR2 (germline): MNHEY, SVGAGI. This CDR3 contains 12 residues. V lost 8 bases and J lost 6; bases outside the gene matches: 3. The CDR3 loop is CASGDRGSEAFF. The CDR3 DNA is TGTGCCAGCGGGGACAGGGGATCTGAAGCTTTCTTT.

This clone has only a few counts. The V and J genes are TRBV6-6 and TRBJ2-7, with 11 bases identical to TRBD2. The CDR3 has 15 amino acids. Germline loops: CDR1 MNHNY, CDR2 SVGAGI (reference sequence). With V trimmed by 4 bases and J by 4 bases, 6 bases remained unmatched. The CDR3 DNA reads as TGTGCCAGCAGTTTTACGACTAGCGGGAATTACGAGCAGTACTTC. This sequence encodes CASSFTTSGNYEQYF.

In nucleotides, the CDR3 is TGCGCCAGCAGTGAGTCCGGGAACACTGAAGCTTTCTTT. Its translation is CASSESGNTEAFF. The chain is built from TRBV10-1 and TRBJ1-1; no firm D call. CDR1 and CDR2 (germline): WNHNN, SYGVQD (reference sequence). The length of the CDR3 is 13 residues. Trimming removed 0 bases from V and 1 base from J, with 3 bases in between.

The chain is built from TRBV19 and TRBJ2-7, with D hard to call. V gave up 3 bases and J gave up 2 bases, with 11 bases separating them. In germline, CDR1 is LNHDA, CDR2 SQIVND (reference sequence). The CDR3 spans 14 residues. The CDR3 reads CASSITHSAYEQYF. In DNA, the CDR3 is TGTGCCAGTAGTATCACCCACAGTGCCTACGAGCAGTACTTC.

V usage is TRBV6-5 and J usage is TRBJ2-7, with 7 bases fitting TRBD1. Trimming removed 6 bases from V and 6 bases from J; junction bases left unmatched: 14. This CDR3 spans 15 amino acids. CDR1 and CDR2 (germline): MNHEY, SVGAGI. The DNA for the CDR3 is TGTGCCAGCAGCCGACCCGGGACAGAGGCGTTCGAGCAGTACTTC. It encodes CASSRPGTEAFEQYF.

V usage is TRBV10-3 and J usage is TRBJ1-3, with TRBD1 as a possible D gene (6 bases). CDR3 length equals 13 residues. V lost 5 bases to trimming and J lost 8 bases, with 13 bases between them. Germline V gene lookup returns CDR1 ENHRY and CDR2 SYGVKD. The CDR3 loop is CAISTGMVDTIYF. CDR3 bases: TGTGCCATCAGTACAGGGATGGTTGACACCATATATTTT.

The genes are TRBV7-2 and TRBJ2-5, with 9 bases lining up with TRBD1. CDR3 length: 14 amino acids. Trimming took 4 bases from V and 4 from J; bases not matched to a gene: 4. Germline CDR1 is SGHTA and CDR2 is FQGNSA. In DNA, the CDR3 is TGTGCCAGCAGCTCCGGGACAGGGCCAGAGACCCAGTACTTC. Amino acid sequence: CASSSGTGPETQYF.

The CDR3, as DNA: TGCGCCAGCAGCTTAGCGACCCCACAAGAGACCCAGTACTTC. Translated: CASSLATPQETQYF. The chain joins TRBV5-1 to TRBJ2-5; D is ambiguous. Deletions cut 2 bases from V and 2 bases from J, with 10 bases between. The germline V gene has CDR1 SGHRS and CDR2 YFSETQ. The CDR3 extends over 14 amino acids.

This sequence joins TRBV2 and TRBJ1-4; 8 bases fit TRBD1. From germline, CDR1 is SNHLY and CDR2 FYNNEI. The ends lost 6 bases at V and 4 bases at J; junction bases unmatched: 7. CDR3 size: 15 residues. CDR3 in amino acids: CASRMTGARNEKLFF. The CDR3 DNA follows: TGTGCCAGCAGGATGACAGGGGCCCGTAATGAAAAACTGTTTTTT. Full variable domain (rest looked up from reference TRBV2 and TRBJ1-4): EPEVTQTPSHQVTQMGQEVILRCVPISNHLYFYWYRQILGQKVEFLVSFYNNEISEKSEIFDDQFSVERPDGSNFTLKIRSTKLEDSAMYFCASRMTGARNEKLFFGSGTQLSVL.

CDR3 DNA: TGTGCCAGCAGCCCACAAGATAATTCACCCCTCCACTTT. As protein: CASSPQDNSPLHF. The chain carries TRBV3-1 (or the pseudogene TRBV3-2) and TRBJ1-6; no clear D. The CDR3 contains 13 residues. V lost 4 bases to trimming and J lost 5 bases, with 6 bases between them. From germline, CDR1 is LGHDT and CDR2 YNNKEL (reference sequence).

The chain carries TRBV6-2 or TRBV6-3 and TRBJ1-1, with unresolved D. This CDR3 is 15 amino acids long. Germline V gives CDR1 MNHEY, CDR2 SVGEGT. V was trimmed by 4 bases and J by 4 bases, leaving 16 bases between them. The CDR3 reads CASSSLGGISTEAFF. CDR3 DNA: TGTGCCAGCAGTTCGTTGGGCGGGATTAGCACTGAAGCTTTCTTT.

The CDR3 is CSVVQGSGQPQHF. DNA for the CDR3: TGCAGCGTAGTACAGGGGTCAGGTCAGCCCCAGCATTTT. The chain has TRBV29-1 and TRBJ1-5; TRBD1 agrees at 7 bases. In germline, CDR1 is SQVTM, CDR2 ANQGSEA. After removal of 6 bases from V and 6 bases from J, the junction contained 8 bases not matched to a gene. The CDR3 runs 13 residues.

CDR3 sequence reads: CAWSRRDNQPQHF. The CDR3 bases are TGTGCCTGGAGTAGGCGGGACAATCAGCCCCAGCATTTT. J is TRBJ1-5 and V is TRBV30; D call uncertain. Trimming shortened V by 2 bases and J by 3 bases, and 8 bases separated the two germline ends. This CDR3 is 13 amino acids long. The germline CDR1 and CDR2 sequences are GTSNPN and SVGIG (reference sequence).

The table lists this clone with a count of one. Its ends do not fully match the called genes, so a read error is possible. The genes are TRBV7-7 and TRBJ2-2, with D perhaps TRBD1 (5 bases). The CDR3 length is 13 residues. The germline gives CDR1 SSHAT, CDR2 FNYEAQ (reference sequence). The CDR3 DNA follows: TGTGCTAGCAGCTTCCAGGGCACCGGGGAGCTGTTTTTT. As protein: CASSFQGTGELFF.

This chain connects TRBV5-1 to TRBJ2-2, with 14 bases that match TRBD2. Germline CDR1 is SGHRS and CDR2 is YFSETQ. The CDR3 totals 20 residues. Unmatched junction bases numbered 9, after V lost 1 base and J lost 1 base. The CDR3 nucleotides read TGCGCCAGCAGCTTGCGTCCCGGGACTAGCGGGAGAGGGAACACCGGGGAGCTGTTTTTT. It is translated as CASSLRPGTSGRGNTGELFF.

This clone occurred a few times. The J gene is TRBJ1-2, the V gene TRBV28, with D possibly matching TRBD1 (5 bases). V was cut by 4 bases and J by 8 bases, with 17 bases left in between. CDR3 size: 14 residues. Per the germline V gene, CDR1 is MDHEN and CDR2 is SYDVKM. The CDR3 here is CASSSAQGTGGYTF. In DNA form, the CDR3 reads TGTGCCAGCAGTTCGGCTCAGGGAACGGGCGGCTACACCTTC.

The chain recombines TRBV11-2 with TRBJ2-1; 11 bases match TRBD2. With V trimmed by 6 bases and J by 6 bases, 7 bases remained unmatched. This CDR3 is built from 15 residues. Germline V gene data show CDR1 as SGHAT and CDR2 as FQNNGV. The CDR3 DNA follows: TGTGCCAGCAGTTTTCTAGCGGGGGGTTTCAATGAGCAGTTCTTC. This codes for CASSFLAGGFNEQFF.

The V gene is TRBV11-3, the J gene TRBJ2-3, with TRBD1 matching 10 bases. Germline V gene data show CDR1 as SGHNT and CDR2 as YENEEA. CDR3 size: 15 residues. The junction had 7 bases not matched to a gene; V was cut back by 5 bases and J by 5 bases. The CDR3 spells CASSHTGQGRDTQYF. CDR3 DNA sequence: TGTGCCAGCAGCCATACGGGACAGGGGAGAGATACGCAGTATTTT.

The rearrangement joins TRBV6-5 to TRBJ2-5, with 8 bases fitting TRBD1. Germline CDR1 is MNHEY and CDR2 is SVGAGI. CDR3 size: 15 residues. V was clipped by 7 bases and J by 5 bases; unmatched bases: 12. The CDR3 nucleotides are TGTGCCAGCACCCAAGGGGGGACAGGCAGCGAGACCCAGTACTTC. It encodes CASTQGGTGSETQYF.

This sequence joins TRBV7-2 and TRBJ2-3, with a tentative D call TRBD2 (6 bases). V lost 3 bases to trimming and J lost 2 bases, with 12 bases between them. The CDR3 contains 15 residues. The germline V gene has CDR1 SGHTA and CDR2 FQGNSA. CDR3 residues: CASSFSGTITDTQYF. The CDR3 DNA reads TGTGCCAGCAGCTTTAGCGGAACAATCACAGATACGCAGTATTTT.

The J gene is TRBJ2-3, the V gene TRBV6-5; TRBD2 agrees at 9 bases. The CDR3 consists of 14 residues. Germline lookup yields CDR1 MNHEY and CDR2 SVGAGI. The V segment lost 5 bases and the J segment 7 bases; nucleotides outside the gene matches: 7. CDR3 residues: CASSPAGGQNTQYF. The CDR3 DNA reads TGTGCCAGCAGTCCCGCGGGAGGGCAGAATACGCAGTATTTT.

The chain combines TRBV9 with TRBJ1-5; a weak D match, TRBD1 (6 bases). This CDR3 contains 14 residues. V lost 0 bases and J 9 bases, leaving 13 bases between the germline ends. Germline V CDR1 and CDR2: SGDLS, YYNGEE. CDR3 sequence: CASSVEASGAPQHF. The CDR3 region has the DNA TGTGCCAGCAGCGTAGAAGCCTCAGGGGCGCCCCAGCATTTT.

The gene calls are TRBV7-8 and TRBJ1-1, with 9 positions matching TRBD1. Germline values: CDR1 SGHVS, CDR2 FQNEAQ. After removal of 5 bases from V and 4 bases from J, the junction contained 11 bases not matched to a gene. The CDR3 consists of 16 residues. The CDR3 loop reads CASSPLNRGLVTEAFF. Here the CDR3 DNA reads TGTGCCAGCAGCCCACTAAACAGGGGGCTCGTCACTGAAGCTTTCTTT.

The chain is built from TRBV2 and TRBJ1-1; D might be TRBD1 (5 bases). The V end lost 6 bases, the J end lost 6 bases, and 11 bases lay between the germline ends. The germline V gene encodes CDR1 SNHLY and CDR2 FYNNEI. The length of the CDR3 is 12 residues. The CDR3 spells CASSAGRAEAFF. DNA for the CDR3: TGTGCCAGCAGCGCGGGGCGGGCTGAAGCTTTCTTT.

The chain recombines TRBV9 with TRBJ2-1, with TRBD1 as a possible D gene (5 bases). The CDR3 sequence is 13 residues long. Germline loops: CDR1 SGDLS, CDR2 YYNGEE. V was cut by 2 bases and J by 7 bases, with 10 bases left in between. CDR3 coding DNA: TGTGCCAGCAGCGTTGACAGCCCGAATGAGCAGTTCTTC. Protein sequence: CASSVDSPNEQFF.

J is TRBJ2-2 and V is TRBV5-6, with 9 bases that match TRBD1. The CDR3 length is 16 residues. The germline gives CDR1 SGHDT, CDR2 YYEEEE. With V trimmed by 0 bases and J by 5 bases, 5 bases remained unmatched. CDR3 sequence reads: CASSLASGTGTGELFF. CDR3 DNA sequence: TGTGCCAGCAGCTTGGCTTCCGGGACAGGGACCGGGGAGCTGTTTTTT.

V and J are TRBV27 and TRBJ1-2; the D is unclear. Per germline, CDR1 MNHEY and CDR2 SMNVEV (reference sequence). V gave up 5 bases and J gave up 4 bases, with 17 bases separating them. This CDR3 is built from 15 residues. This CDR3 is CASSPRFASGYGYTF. In DNA form, the CDR3 reads TGTGCCAGCAGTCCCCGGTTCGCCTCTGGCTATGGCTACACCTTC.

The chain combines TRBV18 with TRBJ1-1; 10 bases are a match to TRBD1. The CDR3 covers 15 residues. V was clipped by 4 bases and J by 1 base; unmatched bases: 3. Germline V gene data show CDR1 as KGHSH and CDR2 as LQKENI. CDR3 region: CASSRWTGGNTEAFF. The CDR3 DNA reads TGTGCCAGCTCACGGTGGACAGGGGGGAACACTGAAGCTTTCTTT.

V usage is TRBV28 and J usage is TRBJ1-2, with TRBD1 identical over 10 bases. The length of the CDR3 is 15 residues. Germline V lookup: CDR1 MDHEN, CDR2 SYDVKM. The trim removed 5 bases at V and 8 bases at J, leaving 11 bases unmatched. The CDR3 DNA is TGTGCCAGCAGTCTGAGCTACGGGACAGGGGACGGCTACACCTTC. Its translation: CASSLSYGTGDGYTF.

The J gene is TRBJ1-2, the V gene TRBV7-9; TRBD1 matches 7 bases. The J segment lost 5 bases and the V segment lost 5 bases, leaving 5 bases of the junction unmatched. Germline CDR1 and CDR2: SEHNR and FQNEAQ (reference sequence). CDR3 length: 13 amino acids. CDR3 sequence: CASSPVTGYGYTF. The CDR3 DNA reads as TGTGCCAGCAGCCCGGTGACAGGGTATGGCTACACCTTC.